Below are 19 T cell receptor beta chains sequenced from a single sample in a study of T cell repertoires in cytomegalovirus infection. TCRdb processed the reads anew with MiXCR; each CDR3 protein has one entry. The sample has 700,000 to 950,000 distinct CDR3 sequences, over 25% seen once; the top ten hold approximately 13%. No antigen has been identified for these receptors. The material sequenced was cultured CD8+ T cells from PBMCs, taken from culture after CMV antigen stimulation. These receptors were obtained from a human donor in good health (CMV status not recorded). Some clones in this sample may be carry-over from other donors' samples.

The table lists this clonotype with a few counts. The chain combines TRBV6-2 or TRBV6-3 with TRBJ2-7, with D tentatively TRBD1 (5 bases). CDR3 length: 14 amino acids. Germline loops: CDR1 MNHEY, CDR2 SVGEGT. V shed 7 bases and J shed 2 bases, with 15 bases lying between them. In DNA form, the CDR3 reads TGTGCCAGCACCAAACTGGACACTACCTACGAGCAGTACTTC. Residues: CASTKLDTTYEQYF.

The chain has TRBV9 and TRBJ1-2, with D perhaps matching TRBD1 (6 bases). This CDR3 has 12 amino acids. With 3 bases removed from V and 8 bases from J, the gap between germline ends came to 11 bases. Germline V gene lookup returns CDR1 SGDLS and CDR2 YYNGEE. The DNA of the CDR3 is TGTGCCAGCAGCGACAGGGTCCTGGGCTACACCTTC. Translation gives CASSDRVLGYTF.

This clonotype turned up a few times. Written as DNA, the CDR3 is TGTGCCAGCAGTTACTCATTCGGGACAGAGATTGCATATAATTCACCCCTCCACTTT. Its translation is CASSYSFGTEIAYNSPLHF. The chain links TRBV6-2 or TRBV6-3 to TRBJ1-6; 7 bases map to TRBD1. This CDR3 is built from 19 residues. V lost 0 bases, J lost 4 bases, and 12 bases stayed unmatched. Germline V gives CDR1 MNHEY, CDR2 SVGEGT.

This clonotype was counted a few times. The chain links TRBV7-6 to TRBJ2-7; 8 bases match TRBD2. This CDR3 region has 13 residues. CDR1 is SGHVS and CDR2 is FNYEAQ in the germline V gene. The V and J ends lost 8 bases and 2 bases, in that order; junction bases with no gene match: 5. This chain's CDR3 is CASEGLGTYEQYF. CDR3 in DNA: TGTGCCAGCGAGGGACTAGGGACCTACGAGCAGTACTTC.

V is TRBV7-9 and J is TRBJ2-5, with D perhaps matching TRBD1 or TRBD2 (5 bases each). Germline values: CDR1 SEHNR, CDR2 FQNEAQ (reference sequence). The V end lost 5 bases, the J end lost 2 bases, and 18 bases lay between the germline ends. The CDR3 contains 16 residues. Here the CDR3 reads CASSGGTSGPQETQYF. The CDR3 DNA sequence: TGTGCCAGCAGCGGGGGAACATCGGGTCCTCAAGAGACCCAGTACTTC.

This clonotype was picked up many times. The junction departs from germline at one end; a sequencing error may be responsible. The gene calls are TRBV27 and TRBJ1-1, with 7 bases identical to TRBD1. This CDR3 region has 15 residues. Germline values: CDR1 MNHEY, CDR2 SMNVEV (reference sequence). The CDR3 bases are TGTGCCAGCAGCTTATCCCGGACAGGGAACACTGAAGCTTTCTTT. As protein: CASSLSRTGNTEAFF.

This clonotype was detected only a few times. V usage is TRBV9 and J usage is TRBJ1-3; D remains unclear. From germline, CDR1 is SGDLS and CDR2 YYNGEE. V was clipped by 3 bases and J by 2 bases, with 21 bases between them. This CDR3 contains 18 residues. CDR3 nucleotide sequence: TGTGCCAGCAGCGGACCCCGGGAAGGACGGAGAACTGGAAACACCATATATTTT. Amino acids: CASSGPREGRRTGNTIYF.

On this clonotype: This could be a read error, since a much larger clone is one nucleotide away. The J gene is TRBJ1-1, the V gene TRBV28, with no clear D. The CDR3 is made up of 10 amino acids. V shed 6 bases and J shed 6 bases, with 5 bases lying between them. The germline CDR1 and CDR2 sequences are MDHEN and SYDVKM. CDR3: CASREAEAFF. CDR3 coding DNA: TGTGCCAGCAGGGAGGCTGAAGCTTTCTTT.

In its sample, this clonotype was seen a few times. This chain uses TRBV6-6 with TRBJ2-5; 9 nucleotides match TRBD1. V gave up 0 bases and J gave up 1 base; unmatched junction bases: 0. The CDR3 has 15 amino acids. The germline gives CDR1 MNHNY, CDR2 SVGAGI (reference sequence). The CDR3 coding sequence is TGTGCCAGCAGTTACTCACAGGGGGCCCAAGAGACCCAGTACTTC. It yields the protein CASSYSQGAQETQYF.

CDR3 sequence (DNA): TGTGCCAGTGTGGAAACAGGGGGCACGGAGACCCAGTACTTC. Translating gives CASVETGGTETQYF. The chain recombines TRBV19 with TRBJ2-5; 9 bases fit TRBD1. Unmatched junction bases numbered 9, after V lost 8 bases and J lost 5 bases. This CDR3 is 14 amino acids long. The germline V gene encodes CDR1 LNHDA and CDR2 SQIVND (reference sequence).

V usage is TRBV2 and J usage is TRBJ1-4; D not resolved. Germline values: CDR1 SNHLY, CDR2 FYNNEI. The CDR3 spans 11 residues. Trimming left V 10 bases short and J 8 bases short, with 11 bases between. Written as DNA, the CDR3 is TGTGCCATGCGGGATGTCGAAAAACTGTTTTTT. Translation gives CAMRDVEKLFF.

Notes on this clonotype: At one boundary the junction diverges from the germline segment, which might be a read error. The V call is TRBV6-6, the J call TRBJ1-1; 7 bases align to TRBD1. The CDR3 consists of 13 residues. Germline lookup yields CDR1 MNHNY and CDR2 SVGAGI (reference sequence). CDR3 bases: TGTGCCAGCAGGTTTACAGGGGTCACTGAAGCTTCCTTT. It translates to CASRFTGVTEASF.

As for this clonotype: The germline gene is not matched at one end of the junction; a read error may be the cause. CDR3 in DNA: TGTGCCAGCAATGAAGCGCTGTCAGATACGCAGTATTTT. Translating gives CASNEALSDTQYF. The rearrangement uses TRBV6-1 and TRBJ2-3; the D is unclear. Germline loops: CDR1 MNHNS, CDR2 SASEGT. This CDR3 has 13 residues.

This clonotype was recorded a few times. J is TRBJ1-6 and V is TRBV7-9; tentative D call: TRBD1 (6 bases). Trimming removed 5 bases from V and 2 bases from J, with 16 bases in between. Germline assignment: CDR1 SEHNR and CDR2 FQNEAQ (reference sequence). This CDR3 spans 17 amino acids. CDR3 nucleotide sequence: TGTGCCAGCAGCCCTCGGCAGGGGAAAGCCTATAATTCACCCCTCCACTTT. It codes for CASSPRQGKAYNSPLHF. Together with reference TRBV7-9 and TRBJ1-6, the CDR3 gives the full variable domain: DTGVSQNPRHKITKRGQNVTFRCDPISEHNRLYWYRQTLGQGPEFLTYFQNEAQLEKSRLLSDRFSAERPKGSFSTLEIQRTEQGDSAMYLCASSPRQGKAYNSPLHFGNGTRLTVT.

The chain joins TRBV5-1 to TRBJ2-1; TRBD2 matches 7 bases. V shed 2 bases and J 3 bases; nucleotides not matched to a gene: 5. Germline values: CDR1 SGHRS, CDR2 YFSETQ. The CDR3 totals 15 residues. As DNA, the CDR3 is TGCGCCAGCAGCTTCCGGGACTACCGCTACAATGAGCAGTTCTTC. This sequence encodes CASSFRDYRYNEQFF.

This chain links TRBV19 with TRBJ1-2; TRBD1 matches at 12 bases. The V gene's germline CDR1 is LNHDA and CDR2 SQIVND (reference sequence). Trimming at V came to 6 bases and at J to 6 bases, leaving 20 bases not matched to a gene. The length of the CDR3 is 19 residues. CDR3: CASSWNFRDRGRMFDGYTF. In nucleotides, the CDR3 is TGTGCCAGTAGCTGGAATTTTCGGGACAGGGGGCGGATGTTTGATGGCTACACCTTC.

This clonotype occurred a few times. J is TRBJ2-3 and V is TRBV7-8, with TRBD2 matching 7 bases. The length of the CDR3 is 16 residues. The V and J ends lost 2 bases and 6 bases, in that order; junction bases with no gene match: 11. Germline V lookup: CDR1 SGHVS, CDR2 FQNEAQ. The CDR3 protein is CASSLSSGHRADTQYF. The CDR3 DNA reads as TGTGCCAGCAGCTTAAGTAGCGGGCACCGGGCGGATACGCAGTATTTT.

This clonotype was counted only a few times. This chain uses TRBV4-1 with TRBJ2-2, with D perhaps given as TRBD1 or TRBD2 (5 bases each). The germline gives CDR1 MGHRA, CDR2 YSYEKL. Trimming left V 4 bases short and J 7 bases short, with 16 bases between. This CDR3 is 15 amino acids long. For the CDR3, the DNA is TGCGCCAGCAGCCTTTCGATGGGGGATGGCGGGGAGCTGTTTTTT. This encodes CASSLSMGDGGELFF.

J is TRBJ1-1 and V is TRBV14; no clear D. The CDR3 contains 14 residues. The V end lost 2 bases, the J end lost 1 base, and 8 bases lay between the germline ends. CDR1 SGHDN and CDR2 FVKESK come from the germline V gene. CDR3 nucleotide sequence: TGTGCCAGCAGCCAACTTCGAGCGAACACTGAAGCTTTCTTT. This encodes CASSQLRANTEAFF.